This T cell receptor (beta chain) was captured in a study of blood T cell repertoires in COVID-19. Study information: Samples of COVID-19 (acute and convalescent) were obtained from the United States, Italy and Spain.

Germline CDR1 reads MNHEY; CDR2 reads SVGEGT. This CDR3 spans 15 amino acids. V was pared by 6 bases and J by 2 bases, with 16 bases between. As originally analysed: It was from reference gene primer amplification that nucleated cell counts were estimated. The assay was immunoSEQ multiplex PCR, and TCRdb's table has in-frame clones only and misses some. V and J calls and clone size follow that table, whereas D and trimming were derived from the DNA. This table has 200,000 to 250,000 clones, 70% to 85% appearing once. Participants reported their clinical history, and cohort assignment relied on those reports.

Sequenced input: PBMCs or T cells enriched from blood (not recorded which). The sequence was obtained from a woman aged 60-75 years who had recovered from COVID-19. J is TRBJ1-2 and V is TRBV6-2 or TRBV6-3; D is undetermined. DNA for the CDR3: TGTGCCAGCAGCAACCAGGCAGGCCTGAACTATGGCTACACCTTC. Translated: CASSNQAGLNYGYTF.